The clone carrying this TCR beta chain was seen just once. TCRdb keeps only in-frame clones here, not all; method: immunoSEQ multiplex PCR. In the table there are hundreds of thousands of clones, around 96% of which are singletons. The sample is drawn from a study of shared clonotypes between healthy human individuals. The CDR3 sequence is 16 residues long. Looked up from germline, CDR1 is KGHSH and CDR2 is LQKENI. The V gene end was trimmed by 5 bases and the J gene end by 3 bases; junction bases not matched to a gene: 4. Sequencing was performed on naive CD4+ T cells sorted from blood. The subset here: CD45RA+ positively selected. The V gene is TRBV18, the J gene TRBJ2-6; 10 bases align to TRBD1. The receptor's source is a woman between 25 and 40 years old in good health. This CDR3 is CASSETGGGGANVLTF. The CDR3 DNA reads as TGTGCCAGCTCAGAGACAGGGGGCGGTGGGGCCAACGTCCTGACTTTC.